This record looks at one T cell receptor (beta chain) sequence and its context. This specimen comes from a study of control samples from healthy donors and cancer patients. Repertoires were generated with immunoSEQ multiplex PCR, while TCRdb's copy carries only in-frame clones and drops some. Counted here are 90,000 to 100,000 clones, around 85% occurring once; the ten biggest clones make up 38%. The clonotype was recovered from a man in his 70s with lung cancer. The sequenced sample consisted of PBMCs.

The CDR3 sequence: CASSYLGQGPANEQFF. In DNA, the CDR3 is TGTGCCAGCAGTTACTTGGGACAGGGACCGGCAAATGAGCAGTTCTTC. This chain uses TRBV6-6 with TRBJ2-1; TRBD1 matches 9 bases. V gave up 1 base and J gave up 7 bases; unmatched junction bases: 8. Germline-derived CDR1 and CDR2 are MNHNY and SVGAGI (reference sequence). CDR3 length equals 16 residues.